This T cell receptor beta chain was captured in a study of Tregs in tolerant kidney transplant recipients. To note about this clone: No antigen is known for it.

CD4+CD25+CD127- Tregs, CD4+CD25- non-Tregs, CD4 and CD8 cells were sorted. The V gene's germline CDR1 is LNHDA and CDR2 SQIVND (reference sequence). The trim removed 5 bases at V and 6 bases at J, leaving 8 bases unmatched. The CDR3 is 14 residues long. Study results and limitations: The small number of patients limits these findings pending further validation.

Repertoires were generated with immunoSEQ multiplex PCR, while TCRdb's copy carries only in-frame clones and drops some. The sample records about 83,000 clones, 95% to 98% being singletons. The gene calls are TRBV19 and TRBJ2-7, with 9 bases matching TRBD2. This sample comprised CD4+ T cells from blood, obtained before the transplant. This clonotype originated in a human donor who received a combined kidney and bone marrow transplant. The CDR3 bases are TGTGCCAGTAGTTTAGGGACTAGCACGGGCGAGCAGTACTTC. Its protein product is CASSLGTSTGEQYF.